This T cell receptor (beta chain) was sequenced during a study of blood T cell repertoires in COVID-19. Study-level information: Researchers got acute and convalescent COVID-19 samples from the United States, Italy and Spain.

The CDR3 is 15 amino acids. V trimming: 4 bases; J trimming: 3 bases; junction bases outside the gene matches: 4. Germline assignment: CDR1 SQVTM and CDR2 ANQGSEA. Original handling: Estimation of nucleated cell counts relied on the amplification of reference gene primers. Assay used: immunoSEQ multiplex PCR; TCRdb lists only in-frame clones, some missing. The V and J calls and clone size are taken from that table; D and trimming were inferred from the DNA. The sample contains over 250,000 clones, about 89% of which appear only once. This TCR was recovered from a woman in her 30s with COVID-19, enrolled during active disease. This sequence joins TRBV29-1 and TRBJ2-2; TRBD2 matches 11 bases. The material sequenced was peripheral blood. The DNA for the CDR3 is TGCAGCGTTGCAGGACTAGCGGGTTACACCGGGGAGCTGTTTTTT. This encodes CSVAGLAGYTGELFF.